The following is a T cell receptor (beta chain) sequence with its context. The antigen is unknown. Trimming took off 4 bases at V and 1 base at J, with 11 bases between the two ends. The CDR3 loop spans 14 amino acids. The germline CDR1 and CDR2 sequences are SGHRS and YFSETQ. The entry originates in a study of post-analysis software for immune sequencing data. Each TCR beta cDNA library carried unique molecular identifiers. TCRdb ran MiXCR on the PCR reads and lists one entry per CDR3 protein. The repertoire has some 890,000 distinct CDR3 sequences, under 70% of them found once; the top ten carry about 4.8%. Broader study findings: Among five TRBV segments more frequent in patients than controls were TRBV5-6, TRBV5-1 and TRBV20-1.

This TCR was sampled from a girl between 5 and 17 years old with multiple sclerosis. The chain is built from TRBV5-1 and TRBJ1-1, with TRBD1 as a possible D gene (6 bases). Sequences were obtained from blood. The DNA for the CDR3 is TGCGCCAGCAGCGTAGGACAGACGAACACTGAAGCTTTCTTT. Translation gives CASSVGQTNTEAFF.